The source of this T cell receptor (beta chain) is a study of blood T cell repertoires in COVID-19. For the study at large: From T cells, B-cell-depleted T cells, or PBMCs came the material, which was cDNA or gDNA.

Original methodology: Nucleated cell number was recorded as an estimate derived from reference gene primer amplification. Repertoires were generated with immunoSEQ multiplex PCR, while TCRdb's copy carries only in-frame clones and drops some. V and J calls and clone size are copied from that table; D and trimming were computed from the DNA. This table holds 400,000 to 550,000 clones, 75% to 90% found once. The length of the CDR3 is 12 residues. The V and J ends lost 4 bases and 4 bases respectively, with 8 bases between them. Germline V gene lookup returns CDR1 MNHEY and CDR2 SVGEGT. Sequenced sample: peripheral blood. The origin of this receptor is a woman aged 25 to 39 with acute or convalescent COVID-19. The gene calls are TRBV6-2 or TRBV6-3 and TRBJ2-7, with D unresolved. CDR3 coding DNA: TGTGCCAGCAGTTTTAAGAGTTACGAGCAGTACTTC. Protein: CASSFKSYEQYF.